This T cell receptor beta chain was sequenced in a study of shared clonotypes between healthy human individuals. Whole-study results and caveats: Naive subsets generally exceeded memory subsets in estimated richness.

CDR3 length: 16 amino acids. The germline V gene has CDR1 MGHRA and CDR2 YSYEKL. The V end was cut by 2 bases, the J end by 0 bases, with 8 bases between. Method: immunoSEQ multiplex PCR; TCRdb's copy keeps in-frame clones and lacks some. Here the sample spans a few million clones, 93% being singletons. The study enrolled healthy HIV-negative adults without recent acute infections or vaccinations as donors. The table lists this clone with a count of one. The antigen is not known. The TCR was taken from a man aged 18 to 29 in good health. Some clones in this sample may be carry-over from other donors' samples. Sample: naive CD4+ T cells from PBMCs. The subset was: CD45RA+ positively selected. The J gene is TRBJ2-6, the V gene TRBV4-1; D call uncertain. The CDR3 spells CASSQKQDSGANVLTF. The CDR3, as DNA: TGCGCCAGCAGCCAAAAGCAGGACTCTGGGGCCAACGTCCTGACTTTC.